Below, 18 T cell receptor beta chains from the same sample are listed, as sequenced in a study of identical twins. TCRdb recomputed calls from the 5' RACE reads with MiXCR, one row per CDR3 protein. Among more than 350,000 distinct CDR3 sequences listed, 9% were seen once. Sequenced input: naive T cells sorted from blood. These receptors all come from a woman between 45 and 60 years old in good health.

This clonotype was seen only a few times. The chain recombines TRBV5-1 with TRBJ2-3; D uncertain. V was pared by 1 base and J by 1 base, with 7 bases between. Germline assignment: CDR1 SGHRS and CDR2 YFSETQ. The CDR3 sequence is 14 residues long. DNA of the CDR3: TGCGCCAGCAGCTTGTATGGAGGCACAGATACGCAGTATTTT. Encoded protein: CASSLYGGTDTQYF.

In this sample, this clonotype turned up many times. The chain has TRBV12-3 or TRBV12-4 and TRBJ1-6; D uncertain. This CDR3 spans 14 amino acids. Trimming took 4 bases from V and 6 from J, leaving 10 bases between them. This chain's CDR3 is CASSSGVVNSPLHF. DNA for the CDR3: TGTGCCAGCAGTTCCGGGGTAGTTAATTCACCCCTCCACTTT.

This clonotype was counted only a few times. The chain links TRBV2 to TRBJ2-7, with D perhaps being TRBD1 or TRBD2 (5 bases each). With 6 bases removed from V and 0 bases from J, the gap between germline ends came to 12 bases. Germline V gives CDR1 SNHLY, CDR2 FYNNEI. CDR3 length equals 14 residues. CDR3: CASRGTLSSYEQYV. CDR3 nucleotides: TGTGCCAGCAGGGGGACCTTAAGCTCCTACGAGCAGTACGTC.

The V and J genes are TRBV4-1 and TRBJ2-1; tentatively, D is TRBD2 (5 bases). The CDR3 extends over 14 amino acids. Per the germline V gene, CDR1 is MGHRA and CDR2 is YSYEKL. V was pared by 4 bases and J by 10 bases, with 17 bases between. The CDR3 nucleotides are TGCGCCAGCAGCCTCCAAGCAGCGGTCGGGGAGCAGTTCTTC. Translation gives CASSLQAAVGEQFF.

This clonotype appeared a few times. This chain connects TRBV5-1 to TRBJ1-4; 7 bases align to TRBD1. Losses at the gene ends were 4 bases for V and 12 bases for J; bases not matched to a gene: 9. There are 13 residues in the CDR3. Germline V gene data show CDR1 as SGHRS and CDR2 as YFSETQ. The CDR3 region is CASSLLGGQQLFF. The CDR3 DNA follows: TGCGCCAGCAGCCTACTTGGGGGACAGCAACTGTTTTTT.

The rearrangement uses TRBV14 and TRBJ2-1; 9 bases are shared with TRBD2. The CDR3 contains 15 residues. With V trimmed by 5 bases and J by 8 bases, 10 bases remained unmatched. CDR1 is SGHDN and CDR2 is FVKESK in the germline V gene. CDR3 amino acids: CASSLGSGRGDEQFF. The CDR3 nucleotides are TGTGCCAGCAGCTTAGGTAGCGGGAGAGGAGATGAGCAGTTCTTC.

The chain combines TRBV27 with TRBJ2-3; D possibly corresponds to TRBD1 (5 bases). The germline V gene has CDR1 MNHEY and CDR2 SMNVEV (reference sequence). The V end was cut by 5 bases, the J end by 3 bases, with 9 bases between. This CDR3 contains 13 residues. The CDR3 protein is CASSRRQTDTQYF. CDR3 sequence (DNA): TGTGCCAGCAGTCGAAGACAGACAGATACGCAGTATTTT.

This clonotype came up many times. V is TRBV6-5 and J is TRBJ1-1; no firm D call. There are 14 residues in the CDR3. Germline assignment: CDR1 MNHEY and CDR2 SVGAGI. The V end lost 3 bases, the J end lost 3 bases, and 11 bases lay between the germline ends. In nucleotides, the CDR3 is TGTGCCAGCAGTTATCAGATTGGGGACACTGAAGCTTTCTTT. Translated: CASSYQIGDTEAFF.

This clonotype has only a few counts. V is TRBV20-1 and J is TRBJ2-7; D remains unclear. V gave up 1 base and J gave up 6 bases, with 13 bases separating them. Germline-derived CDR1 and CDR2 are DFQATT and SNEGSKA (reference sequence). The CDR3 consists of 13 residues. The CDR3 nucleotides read TGCAGTGCTAGAGTCGGATCTATCTCCGAGCAGTACTTC. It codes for CSARVGSISEQYF.

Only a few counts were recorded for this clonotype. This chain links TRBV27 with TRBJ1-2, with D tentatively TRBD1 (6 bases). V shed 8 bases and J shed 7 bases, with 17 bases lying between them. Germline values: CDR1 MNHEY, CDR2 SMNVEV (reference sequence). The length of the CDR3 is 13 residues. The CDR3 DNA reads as TGTGCCAGCGGCTTTCGGGGGGGCCTTGGCTACACCTTC. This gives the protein CASGFRGGLGYTF.

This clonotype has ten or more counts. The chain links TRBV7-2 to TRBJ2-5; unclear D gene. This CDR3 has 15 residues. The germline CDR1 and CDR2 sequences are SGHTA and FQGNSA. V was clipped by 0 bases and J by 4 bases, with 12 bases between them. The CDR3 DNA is TGTGCCAGCAGCTTAGCGCAGAGTTCCTCAGAGACCCAGTACTTC. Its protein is CASSLAQSSSETQYF.

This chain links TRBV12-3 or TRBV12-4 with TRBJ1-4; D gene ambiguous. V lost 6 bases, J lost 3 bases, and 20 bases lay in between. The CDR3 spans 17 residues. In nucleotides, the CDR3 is TGTGCCAGCAGCCTTTGGGCCGACGGGATGGCTAATGAAAAACTGTTTTTT. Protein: CASSLWADGMANEKLFF.

CDR3: CASSQPGLAGIGYEQYF. The DNA of the CDR3 is TGTGCCAGCAGCCAACCGGGACTAGCGGGGATAGGGTACGAGCAGTACTTC. The chain recombines TRBV14 with TRBJ2-7; 13 bases align to TRBD2. CDR3 size: 17 residues. Germline CDR1 reads SGHDN; CDR2 reads FVKESK. The V segment lost 2 bases and the J segment 4 bases; nucleotides outside the gene matches: 8.

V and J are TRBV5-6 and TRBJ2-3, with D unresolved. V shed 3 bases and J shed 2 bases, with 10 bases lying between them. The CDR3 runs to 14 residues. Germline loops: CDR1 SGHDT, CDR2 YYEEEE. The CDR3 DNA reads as TGTGCCAGCAGCTCCCTGACTTACACAGATACGCAGTATTTT. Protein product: CASSSLTYTDTQYF.

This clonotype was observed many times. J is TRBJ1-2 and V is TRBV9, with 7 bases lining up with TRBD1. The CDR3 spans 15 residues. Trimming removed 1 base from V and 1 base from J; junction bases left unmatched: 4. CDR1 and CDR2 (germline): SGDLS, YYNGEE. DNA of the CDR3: TGTGCCAGCAGCGTACGCGACAGGGATAACTATGGCTACACCTTC. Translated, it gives CASSVRDRDNYGYTF.

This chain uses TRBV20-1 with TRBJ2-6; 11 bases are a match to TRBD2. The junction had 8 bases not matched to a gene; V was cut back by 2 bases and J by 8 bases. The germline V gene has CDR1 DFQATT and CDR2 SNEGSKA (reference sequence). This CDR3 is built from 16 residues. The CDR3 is CSARTLAGGLTNVLTF. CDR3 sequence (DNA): TGCAGTGCTAGAACCCTAGCGGGAGGTCTTACCAACGTCCTGACTTTC.

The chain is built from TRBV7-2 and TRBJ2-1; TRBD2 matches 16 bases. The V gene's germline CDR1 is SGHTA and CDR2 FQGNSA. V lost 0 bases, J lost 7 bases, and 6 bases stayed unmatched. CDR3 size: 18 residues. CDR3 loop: CASSLAPPGLAGGNEQFF. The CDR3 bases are TGTGCCAGCAGCTTAGCCCCCCCGGGACTAGCGGGGGGGAATGAGCAGTTCTTC.

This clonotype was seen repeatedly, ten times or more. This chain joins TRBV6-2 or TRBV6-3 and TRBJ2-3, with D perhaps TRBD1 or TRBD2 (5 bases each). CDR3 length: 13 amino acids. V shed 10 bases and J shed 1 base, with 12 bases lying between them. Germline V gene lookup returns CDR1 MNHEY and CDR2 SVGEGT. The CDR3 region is CATNRGGTDTQYF. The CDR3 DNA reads TGTGCCACAAACAGAGGGGGCACAGATACGCAGTATTTT.